This paragraph reports one T cell receptor beta chain. Its specificity is not known. This sample is drawn from a study of blood T cells in healthy people across ages. V lost 2 bases to trimming and J lost 7 bases, with 17 bases between them. Per the germline V gene, CDR1 is MNHEY and CDR2 is SMNVEV (reference sequence). The CDR3 spans 16 residues. It was approximately 10 milliliters of peripheral blood that were drawn from each donor. Primed by a sample-barcoded 5' primer and a J-beta primer mix, a second PCR proceeded for 7 to 11 cycles. A tag from a template-switch adaptor with 12 random nucleotides marked each cDNA molecule. Sequencing yielded, for each sample, at least 3 million paired-end reads carrying CDR3. TCRdb processed the 5' RACE reads anew with MiXCR; each CDR3 protein has one entry. The profile shows 1,500,000 or so distinct CDR3 sequences, approximately 59% of them singletons. General observations from the study: Older individuals had lower TCR beta diversity per million T cells (the decline was roughly linear).

The specimen sequenced was blood. This TCR derives from a young man in good health. The rearrangement joins TRBV27 to TRBJ2-2, with D perhaps matching TRBD1 (6 bases). The CDR3 DNA follows: TGTGCCAGCAGTTTACTTCGTATGGGGGCTGGCGGGGAGCTGTTTTTT. It is translated as CASSLLRMGAGGELFF.